The clone carrying this TCR beta chain occurred a few times. The data were produced by immunoSEQ multiplex PCR, yet TCRdb's version contains in-frame clones alone and is incomplete. The sample comprises 40,000 to 50,000 clones, over 75% of which are singletons, and approximately 1.8% rests with the top ten. The source of the sample is a study of OX40 agonist ivuxolimab in advanced cancers. Study-wide background: Prior checkpoint blockade (anti-PD-1, anti-PD-L1 or anti-CTLA-4) was permitted; roughly 40% had it.

Per the germline V gene, CDR1 is LNHDA and CDR2 is SQIVND (reference sequence). The CDR3 length is 18 residues. V gave up 7 bases and J gave up 0 bases, with 24 bases separating them. The starting material was CD4+ or CD8+ T cells sorted from blood, obtained in a trial of the OX40 agonist ivuxolimab. V gene TRBV19 combines with J gene TRBJ1-2; D not certain. The TCR comes from an adult with an advanced solid tumor such as melanoma, head and neck, liver or kidney cancer. Here the CDR3 reads CASIPSSWEVQANYGYTF. The CDR3, as DNA: TGTGCCAGTATCCCCTCTTCCTGGGAGGTGCAGGCTAACTATGGCTACACCTTC.